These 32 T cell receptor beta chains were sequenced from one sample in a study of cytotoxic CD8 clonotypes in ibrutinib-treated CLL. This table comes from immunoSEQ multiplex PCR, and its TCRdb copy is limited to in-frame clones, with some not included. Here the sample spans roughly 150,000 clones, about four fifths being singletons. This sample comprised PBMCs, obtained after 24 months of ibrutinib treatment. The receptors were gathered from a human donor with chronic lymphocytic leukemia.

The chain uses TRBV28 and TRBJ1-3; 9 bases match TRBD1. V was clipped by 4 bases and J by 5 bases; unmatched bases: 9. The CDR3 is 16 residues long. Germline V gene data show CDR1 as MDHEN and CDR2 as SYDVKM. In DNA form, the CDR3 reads TGTGCCAGCAGTTGGGCCGGGACAGGGAAAAGAAACACCATATATTTT. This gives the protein CASSWAGTGKRNTIYF. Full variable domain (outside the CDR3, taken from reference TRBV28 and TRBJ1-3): DVKVTQSSRYLVKRTGEKVFLECVQDMDHENMFWYRQDPGLGLRLIYFSYDVKMKEKGDIPEGYSVSREKKERFSLILESASTNQTSMYLCASSWAGTGKRNTIYFGEGSWLTVV.

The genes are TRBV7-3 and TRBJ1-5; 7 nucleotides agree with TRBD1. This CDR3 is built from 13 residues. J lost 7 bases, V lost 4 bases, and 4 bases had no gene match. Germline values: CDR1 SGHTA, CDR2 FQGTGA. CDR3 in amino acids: CASSSQGGQPQHF. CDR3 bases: TGTGCCAGCAGCTCGCAGGGGGGGCAGCCCCAGCATTTT. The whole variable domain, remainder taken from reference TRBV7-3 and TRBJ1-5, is GAGVSQTPSNKVTEKGKYVELRCDPISGHTALYWYRQSLGQGPEFLIYFQGTGAADDSGLPNDRFFAVRPEGSVSTLKIQRTERGDSAVYLCASSSQGGQPQHFGDGTRLSIL.

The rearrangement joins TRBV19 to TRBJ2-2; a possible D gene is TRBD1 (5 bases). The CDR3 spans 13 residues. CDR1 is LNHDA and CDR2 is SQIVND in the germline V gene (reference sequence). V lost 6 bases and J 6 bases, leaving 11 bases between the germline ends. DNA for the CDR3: TGTGCCAGTAGACCCAGGGATCCCGGGGAGCTGTTTTTT. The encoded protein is CASRPRDPGELFF.

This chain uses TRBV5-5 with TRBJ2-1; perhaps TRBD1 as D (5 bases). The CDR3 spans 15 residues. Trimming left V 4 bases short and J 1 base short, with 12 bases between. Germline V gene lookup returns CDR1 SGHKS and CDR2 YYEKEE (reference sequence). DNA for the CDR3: TGTGCCAGCAGCGTAAACCAGGGTTCCTACAATGAGCAGTTCTTC. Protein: CASSVNQGSYNEQFF.

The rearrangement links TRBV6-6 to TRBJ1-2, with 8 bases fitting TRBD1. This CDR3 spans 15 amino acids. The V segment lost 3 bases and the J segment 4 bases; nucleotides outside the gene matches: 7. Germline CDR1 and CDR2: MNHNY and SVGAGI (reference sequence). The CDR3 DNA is TGTGCCAGCAGTTATGGACAGGGCCGGGGCTATGGCTACACCTTC. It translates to CASSYGQGRGYGYTF.

CDR3 sequence reads: CASSRGDPREQFF. The CDR3 nucleotides are TGCGCCAGCAGCCGAGGGGATCCTAGGGAGCAGTTCTTC. The chain couples TRBV4-1 to TRBJ2-1; D possibly matches TRBD1 or TRBD2 (5 bases each). The V end lost 4 bases, the J end lost 10 bases, and 14 bases lay between the germline ends. There are 13 residues in the CDR3. Germline values: CDR1 MGHRA, CDR2 YSYEKL.

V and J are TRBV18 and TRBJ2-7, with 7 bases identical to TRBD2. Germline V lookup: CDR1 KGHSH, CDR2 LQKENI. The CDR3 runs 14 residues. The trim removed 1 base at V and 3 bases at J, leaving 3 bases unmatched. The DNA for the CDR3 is TGTGCCAGCTCACCACAGCGGGACCTCTACGAGCAGTACTTC. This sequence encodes CASSPQRDLYEQYF. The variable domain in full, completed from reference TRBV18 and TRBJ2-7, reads NAGVMQNPRHLVRRRGQEARLRCSPMKGHSHVYWYRQLPEEGLKFMVYLQKENIIDESGMPKERFSAEFPKEGPSILRIQQVVRGDSAAYFCASSPQRDLYEQYFGPGTRLTVT.

CDR3 nucleotides: TGCAGCGCCTTCGACGCTGAGCAGTTCTTC. It specifies CSAFDAEQFF. This chain uses TRBV29-1 with TRBJ2-1; no clear D. The CDR3 is 10 residues long. With 7 bases removed from V and 9 bases from J, the gap between germline ends came to 10 bases. CDR1 is SQVTM, CDR2 ANQGSEA, per germline.

The DNA of the CDR3 is TGTGCCATCAGTGATCTCCTAATACCTAACTATGGCTACACCTTC. Translated: CAISDLLIPNYGYTF. The V call is TRBV10-3, the J call TRBJ1-2; D gene uncertain. V lost 3 bases, J lost 0 bases, and 11 bases lay in between. The CDR3 is 15 residues long. Germline lookup yields CDR1 ENHRY and CDR2 SYGVKD.

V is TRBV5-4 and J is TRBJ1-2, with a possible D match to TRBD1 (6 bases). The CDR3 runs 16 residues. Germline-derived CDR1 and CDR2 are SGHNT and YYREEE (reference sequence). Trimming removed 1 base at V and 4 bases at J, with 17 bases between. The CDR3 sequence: CASSLKIQGSPYGYTF. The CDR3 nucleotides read TGTGCCAGCAGCTTGAAGATACAGGGTAGCCCCTATGGCTACACCTTC.

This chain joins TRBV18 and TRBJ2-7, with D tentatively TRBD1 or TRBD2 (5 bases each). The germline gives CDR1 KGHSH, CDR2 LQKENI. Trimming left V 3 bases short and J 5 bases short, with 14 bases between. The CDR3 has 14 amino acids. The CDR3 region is CASSPFLGTDEQYF. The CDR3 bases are TGTGCCAGCTCACCTTTCCTGGGGACGGACGAGCAGTACTTC.

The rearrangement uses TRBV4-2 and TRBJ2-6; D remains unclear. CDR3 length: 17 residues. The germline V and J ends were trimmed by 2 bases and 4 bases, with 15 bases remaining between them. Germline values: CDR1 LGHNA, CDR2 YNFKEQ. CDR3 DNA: TGTGCCAGCAGCCAACGCCGACCCGGTGGCGGGGCCAACGTCCTGACTTTC. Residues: CASSQRRPGGGANVLTF.

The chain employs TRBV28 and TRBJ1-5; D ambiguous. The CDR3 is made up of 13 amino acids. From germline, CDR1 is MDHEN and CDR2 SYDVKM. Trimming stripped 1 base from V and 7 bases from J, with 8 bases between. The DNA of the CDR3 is TGTGCCAGCAGTTTATCTACTATCCAGCCCCAGCATTTT. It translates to CASSLSTIQPQHF. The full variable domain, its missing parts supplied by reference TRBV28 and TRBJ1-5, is DVKVTQSSRYLVKRTGEKVFLECVQDMDHENMFWYRQDPGLGLRLIYFSYDVKMKEKGDIPEGYSVSREKKERFSLILESASTNQTSMYLCASSLSTIQPQHFGDGTRLSIL.

Here the CDR3 reads CASSLTSGTTDTQYF. The CDR3 DNA reads as TGTGCCAGCAGCCTAACTAGCGGAACTACAGATACGCAGTATTTT. The chain couples TRBV27 to TRBJ2-3, with 8 bases aligning to TRBD2. V lost 6 bases and J lost 3; bases outside the gene matches: 8. CDR1 MNHEY and CDR2 SMNVEV come from the germline V gene (reference sequence). This CDR3 contains 15 residues.

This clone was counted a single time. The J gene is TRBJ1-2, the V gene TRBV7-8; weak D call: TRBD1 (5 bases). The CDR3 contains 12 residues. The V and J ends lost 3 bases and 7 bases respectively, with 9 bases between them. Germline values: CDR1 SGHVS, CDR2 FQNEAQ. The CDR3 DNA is TGTGCCAGCAGCTTGACAGAAACTGGCTACACCTTC. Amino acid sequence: CASSLTETGYTF.

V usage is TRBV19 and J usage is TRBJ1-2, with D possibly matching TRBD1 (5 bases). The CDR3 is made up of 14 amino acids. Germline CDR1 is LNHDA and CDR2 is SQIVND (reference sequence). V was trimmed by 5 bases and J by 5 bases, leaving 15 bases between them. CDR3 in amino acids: CASSRAGGVYGYTF. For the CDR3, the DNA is TGTGCCAGTAGTCGAGCGGGGGGAGTTTATGGCTACACCTTC.

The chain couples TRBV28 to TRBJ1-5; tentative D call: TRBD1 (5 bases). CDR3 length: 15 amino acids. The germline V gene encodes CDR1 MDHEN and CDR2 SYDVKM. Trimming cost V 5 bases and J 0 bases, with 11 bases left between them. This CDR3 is CASSRGKVSNQPQHF. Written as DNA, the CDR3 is TGTGCCAGCAGTAGGGGTAAGGTTAGCAATCAGCCCCAGCATTTT.

Here the CDR3 reads CASSLTSTSSNQPQHF. The CDR3 nucleotides are TGTGCCAGCAGCTTGACGTCCACAAGTAGCAATCAGCCCCAGCATTTT. The J gene is TRBJ1-5, the V gene TRBV7-3; no clear D. Per germline, CDR1 SGHTA and CDR2 FQGTGA. This CDR3 spans 16 amino acids. V lost 3 bases and J 0 bases, leaving 12 bases between the germline ends.

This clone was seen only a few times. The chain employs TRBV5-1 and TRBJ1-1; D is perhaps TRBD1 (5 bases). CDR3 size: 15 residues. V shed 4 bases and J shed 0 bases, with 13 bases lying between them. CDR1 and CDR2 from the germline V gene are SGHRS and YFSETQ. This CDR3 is CASSVLTAMNTEAFF. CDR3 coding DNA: TGCGCCAGCAGCGTGCTGACAGCTATGAACACTGAAGCTTTCTTT.

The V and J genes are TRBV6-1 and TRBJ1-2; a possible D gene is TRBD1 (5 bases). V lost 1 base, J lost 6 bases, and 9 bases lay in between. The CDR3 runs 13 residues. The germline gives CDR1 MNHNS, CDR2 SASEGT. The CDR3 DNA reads TGTGCCAGCAGTGAAGTTCTGGGACATGGCTACACCTTC. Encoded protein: CASSEVLGHGYTF.

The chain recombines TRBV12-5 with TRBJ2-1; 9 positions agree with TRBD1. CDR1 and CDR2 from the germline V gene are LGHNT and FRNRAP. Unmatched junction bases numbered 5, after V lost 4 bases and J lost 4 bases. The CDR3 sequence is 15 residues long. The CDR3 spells CASGYPDRGYNEQFF. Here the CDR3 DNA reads TGTGCTAGTGGTTACCCGGACAGGGGTTACAATGAGCAGTTCTTC. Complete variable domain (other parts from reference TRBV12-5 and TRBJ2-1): DARVTQTPRHKVTEMGQEVTMRCQPILGHNTVFWYRQTMMQGLELLAYFRNRAPLDDSGMPKDRFSAEMPDATLATLKIQPSEPRDSAVYFCASGYPDRGYNEQFFGPGTRLTVL.

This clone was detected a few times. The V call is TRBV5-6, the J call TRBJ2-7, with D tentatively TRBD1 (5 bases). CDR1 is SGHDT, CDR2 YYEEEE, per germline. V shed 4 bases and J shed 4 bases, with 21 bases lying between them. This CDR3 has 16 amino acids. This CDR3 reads CASSLLRHQTEYEQYF. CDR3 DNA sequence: TGTGCCAGCAGCCTATTACGACACCAGACAGAATACGAGCAGTACTTC.

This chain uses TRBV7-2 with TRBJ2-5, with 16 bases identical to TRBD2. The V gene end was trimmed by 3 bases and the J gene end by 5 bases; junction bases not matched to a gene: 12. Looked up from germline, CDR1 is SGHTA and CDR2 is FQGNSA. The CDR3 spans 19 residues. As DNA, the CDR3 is TGTGCCAGCAGCTTCTCTCCCGGGACTAGCGGGAGGGCCTGGGAGACCCAGTACTTC. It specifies CASSFSPGTSGRAWETQYF.

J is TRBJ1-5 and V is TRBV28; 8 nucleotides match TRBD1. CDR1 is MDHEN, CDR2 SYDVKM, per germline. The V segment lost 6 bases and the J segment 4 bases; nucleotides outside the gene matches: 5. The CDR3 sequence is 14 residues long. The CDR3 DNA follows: TGTGCCAGCAGGCCGACAGGGGTGAATCAGCCCCAGCATTTT. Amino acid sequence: CASRPTGVNQPQHF. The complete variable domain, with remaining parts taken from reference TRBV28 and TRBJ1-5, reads DVKVTQSSRYLVKRTGEKVFLECVQDMDHENMFWYRQDPGLGLRLIYFSYDVKMKEKGDIPEGYSVSREKKERFSLILESASTNQTSMYLCASRPTGVNQPQHFGDGTRLSIL.

The CDR3, as DNA: TGTGCCTGGAGTTGGGGGAACACTGAAGCTTTCTTT. Translation gives CAWSWGNTEAFF. The J gene is TRBJ1-1, the V gene TRBV30; D is undetermined. The CDR3 runs 12 residues. V was cut by 2 bases and J by 1 base, with 5 bases left in between. Germline assignment: CDR1 GTSNPN and CDR2 SVGIG (reference sequence).

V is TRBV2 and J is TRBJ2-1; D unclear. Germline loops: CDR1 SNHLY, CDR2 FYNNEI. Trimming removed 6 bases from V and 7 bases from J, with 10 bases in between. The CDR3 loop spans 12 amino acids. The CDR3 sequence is CASSDLGNEQFF. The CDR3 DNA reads TGTGCCAGCAGCGACCTAGGGAATGAGCAGTTCTTC. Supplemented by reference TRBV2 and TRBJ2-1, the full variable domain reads EPEVTQTPSHQVTQMGQEVILRCVPISNHLYFYWYRQILGQKVEFLVSFYNNEISEKSEIFDDQFSVERPDGSNFTLKIRSTKLEDSAMYFCASSDLGNEQFFGPGTRLTVL.

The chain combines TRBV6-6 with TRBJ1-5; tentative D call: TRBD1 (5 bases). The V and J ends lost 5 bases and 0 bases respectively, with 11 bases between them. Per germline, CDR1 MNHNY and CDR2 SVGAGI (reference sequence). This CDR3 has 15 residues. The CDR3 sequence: CASSRGDYSNQPQHF. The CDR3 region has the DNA TGTGCCAGCAGTCGGGGCGACTATAGCAATCAGCCCCAGCATTTT.

The CDR3 reads CASSSKSNEQFF. The CDR3, as DNA: TGTGCCAGCAGCTCCAAGAGCAATGAGCAGTTCTTC. The chain is built from TRBV7-6 and TRBJ2-1; D call uncertain. The CDR3 runs to 12 residues. Trimming took off 4 bases at V and 6 bases at J, with 7 bases between the two ends. Germline V gene sequence: CDR1 SGHVS, CDR2 FNYEAQ.

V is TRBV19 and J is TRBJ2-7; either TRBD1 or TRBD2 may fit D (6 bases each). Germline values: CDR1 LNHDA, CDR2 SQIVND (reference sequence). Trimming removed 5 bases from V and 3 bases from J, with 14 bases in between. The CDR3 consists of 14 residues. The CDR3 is CASSPYREVYEQYF. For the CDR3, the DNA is TGTGCCAGTAGTCCTTACAGGGAGGTCTACGAGCAGTACTTC.

The CDR3 region is CASSATPDRTNSPLHF. The CDR3 DNA sequence: TGTGCCAGCAGCGCCACTCCGGACAGGACAAATTCACCCCTCCACTTT. The chain links TRBV9 to TRBJ1-6; 7 positions match TRBD1. V lost 3 bases and J lost 7; bases outside the gene matches: 10. Germline V lookup: CDR1 SGDLS, CDR2 YYNGEE. CDR3 length equals 16 residues.

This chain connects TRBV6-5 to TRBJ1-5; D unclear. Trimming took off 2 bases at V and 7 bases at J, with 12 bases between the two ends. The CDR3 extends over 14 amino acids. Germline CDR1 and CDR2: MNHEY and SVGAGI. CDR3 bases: TGTGCCAGCAGTTACCGTTACGGGCCCCAGCCCCAGCATTTT. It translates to CASSYRYGPQPQHF.

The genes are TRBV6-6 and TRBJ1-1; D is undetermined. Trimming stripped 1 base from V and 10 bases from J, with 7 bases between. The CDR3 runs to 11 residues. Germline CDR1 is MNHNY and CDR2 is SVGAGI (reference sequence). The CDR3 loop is CASSYWGIAFF. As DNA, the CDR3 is TGTGCCAGCAGTTACTGGGGTATAGCTTTCTTT.